These 16 T cell receptor beta chains share one sample of origin, sequenced in a study of radiotherapy plus CTLA-4 blockade in lung cancer. Clones were read by immunoSEQ multiplex PCR, and TCRdb kept only the in-frame ones, dropping some. The repertoire holds 60,000 to 85,000 clones, with more than 75% as singletons. Sample: peripheral blood, taken from a patient treated with radiotherapy plus ipilimumab. The receptor set was obtained from a human donor with non-small cell lung cancer who had stable disease on radiotherapy plus ipilimumab.

The genes are TRBV9 and TRBJ1-2; D uncertain. The CDR3 is made up of 14 amino acids. The germline V gene has CDR1 SGDLS and CDR2 YYNGEE. Between the trimmed V and J ends, which lost 3 bases and 7 bases, there was a span of 16 bases. CDR3 sequence: CASSASLAKGGYTF. In DNA form, the CDR3 reads TGTGCCAGCAGCGCATCGCTGGCGAAGGGTGGCTACACCTTC.

The gene calls are TRBV28 and TRBJ1-4, with 7 bases that match TRBD1. Germline V gene sequence: CDR1 MDHEN, CDR2 SYDVKM. CDR3 length: 16 residues. V gave up 6 bases and J gave up 8 bases; unmatched junction bases: 15. The CDR3 coding sequence is TGTGCCAGCAGGGACAGGAAGGGACGGGATAGGGAAAAACTGTTTTTT. Translating gives CASRDRKGRDREKLFF.

V usage is TRBV6-1 and J usage is TRBJ1-6; no definite D call. Trimming removed 7 bases from V and 7 bases from J, with 11 bases in between. Germline V gene data show CDR1 as MNHNS and CDR2 as SASEGT. The CDR3 has 13 amino acids. The CDR3 spells CASKIAGNSPLHF. CDR3 nucleotide sequence: TGTGCCAGCAAAATTGCCGGGAATTCACCCCTCCACTTT.

The chain couples TRBV7-2 to TRBJ2-7; 8 nucleotides agree with TRBD2. From germline, CDR1 is SGHTA and CDR2 FQGNSA. V gave up 5 bases and J gave up 2 bases; unmatched junction bases: 5. There are 14 residues in the CDR3. Here the CDR3 reads CASSDRGGPYEQYF. CDR3 DNA: TGTGCCAGCAGCGACCGGGGGGGCCCCTACGAGCAGTACTTC.

This chain uses TRBV10-2 with TRBJ2-7; 10 bases are shared with TRBD1. Trimming cost V 7 bases and J 1 base; bases outside gene matches: 13. Germline CDR1 is WSHSY and CDR2 is SAAADI. The CDR3 is made up of 17 amino acids. The CDR3 region has the DNA TGCGCCAGCAACGAGCCGGGACAGGGGCCGAGTTCCTACGAGCAGTACTTC. Protein product: CASNEPGQGPSSYEQYF.

V gene TRBV19 combines with J gene TRBJ1-2; 8 positions agree with TRBD1. The CDR3 sequence is 17 residues long. In germline, CDR1 is LNHDA, CDR2 SQIVND (reference sequence). The V and J ends lost 5 bases and 0 bases, in that order; junction bases with no gene match: 11. This CDR3 reads CASSAFRPGQANYGYTF. The CDR3 DNA is TGTGCCAGTAGTGCGTTCCGTCCGGGACAGGCTAACTATGGCTACACCTTC. Using reference TRBV19 and TRBJ1-2 for the parts outside the CDR3, the full variable domain is DGGITQSPKYLFRKEGQNVTLSCEQNLNHDAMYWYRQDPGQGLRLIYYSQIVNDFQKGDIAEGYSVSREKKESFPLTVTSAQKNPTAFYLCASSAFRPGQANYGYTFGSGTRLTVV.

V is TRBV2 and J is TRBJ2-1; 10 bases are a match to TRBD2. Losses at the gene ends were 5 bases for V and 5 bases for J; bases not matched to a gene: 9. Germline-derived CDR1 and CDR2 are SNHLY and FYNNEI. This CDR3 comprises 16 residues. This chain's CDR3 is CASSSPGLAENNEQFF. The CDR3 coding sequence is TGTGCCAGCAGTTCCCCCGGACTAGCGGAAAACAATGAGCAGTTCTTC.

The V call is TRBV5-4, the J call TRBJ2-1, with TRBD2 as a possible D gene (5 bases). Trimming cost V 1 base and J 10 bases, with 12 bases left between them. The CDR3 length is 13 residues. Germline V gives CDR1 SGHNT, CDR2 YYREEE (reference sequence). In DNA, the CDR3 is TGTGCCAGCAGCTTGTGGAGCGGCTCCGAGCAGTTCTTC. Translated, it gives CASSLWSGSEQFF.

This clone has only a few counts. Written as DNA, the CDR3 is TGCAGCGTCCTGGTGGGTCAGAGTGAAGCTTTCTTT. Protein sequence: CSVLVGQSEAFF. This chain uses TRBV29-1 with TRBJ1-1; no definite D call. This CDR3 comprises 12 residues. Trimming pared 6 bases from V and 7 bases from J, leaving 15 bases between. Germline V gene data show CDR1 as SQVTM and CDR2 as ANQGSEA.

The V call is TRBV30, the J call TRBJ1-1; D unclear. Germline V gene sequence: CDR1 GTSNPN, CDR2 SVGIG (reference sequence). This CDR3 spans 10 amino acids. The ends were cut back, 4 bases at V and 5 bases at J, with 5 bases in the middle. CDR3 bases: TGTGCCTGGATACAGACTGAAGCTTTCTTT. Its translation is CAWIQTEAFF.

V is TRBV30 and J is TRBJ2-7; D is undetermined. V gave up 1 base and J gave up 6 bases, with 16 bases separating them. CDR1 GTSNPN and CDR2 SVGIG come from the germline V gene (reference sequence). The CDR3 covers 14 residues. The CDR3 loop is CAWSEPGLGIEQYF. Written as DNA, the CDR3 is TGTGCCTGGAGTGAGCCAGGCCTGGGGATCGAGCAGTACTTC.

The V call is TRBV28, the J call TRBJ1-6, with D possibly matching TRBD1 (5 bases). Germline lookup yields CDR1 MDHEN and CDR2 SYDVKM. V was shortened by 7 bases and J by 0 bases, with 13 bases between the two germline ends. This CDR3 is built from 16 residues. The CDR3 spells CASKPAGRSYNSPLHF. The DNA for the CDR3 is TGTGCCAGCAAACCAGCAGGGCGCTCCTATAATTCACCCCTCCACTTT.

V and J are TRBV6-1 and TRBJ1-5; the D is unclear. In germline, CDR1 is MNHNS, CDR2 SASEGT. The CDR3 is 12 residues long. The ends were cut back, 7 bases at V and 2 bases at J, with 6 bases in the middle. The CDR3: CASTIGNQPQHF. The CDR3 DNA is TGTGCCAGCACTATCGGCAATCAGCCCCAGCATTTT.

The CDR3 loop is CAAEKGLYSPLHF. The CDR3 DNA follows: TGTGCCGCGGAGAAAGGTCTCTATTCACCCCTCCACTTT. The chain is built from TRBV6-1 and TRBJ1-6; D gene unclear. The germline V and J ends were trimmed by 11 bases and 8 bases, with 16 bases remaining between them. The CDR3 covers 13 residues. The V gene's germline CDR1 is MNHNS and CDR2 SASEGT.

This chain links TRBV2 with TRBJ1-3, with unresolved D. Germline loops: CDR1 SNHLY, CDR2 FYNNEI. With 10 bases removed from V and 5 bases from J, the gap between germline ends came to 15 bases. The CDR3 extends over 13 amino acids. CDR3 coding DNA: TGTGCCATCCCAAGTAACCAGCGAAACACCATATATTTT. Translating gives CAIPSNQRNTIYF.

This clone came up once. V is TRBV19 and J is TRBJ2-2, with D tentatively TRBD1 or TRBD2 (5 bases each). The germline V and J ends were trimmed by 6 bases and 10 bases, with 18 bases remaining between them. This CDR3 region has 14 residues. The germline gives CDR1 LNHDA, CDR2 SQIVND (reference sequence). CDR3 coding DNA: TGTGCCAGTAGAGGGCGGGCCGGGGCTGAGGAGCTGTTTTTT. This sequence encodes CASRGRAGAEELFF.